The subject of this entry is one TCR beta chain. There is no known antigen for this receptor. Nothing much larger sits one base from this clone, and base qualities are not available. This record belongs to a study of T cell responses to AZD1222 COVID-19 vaccine (dated by TCRdb to 2020 to 2023). Notes on the research overall: Because spike-specific TCR depth and breadth did not differ between the two schedules, AZD1222 recipients who got a second dose at roughly 4 weeks were pooled with those who got a second dose at roughly 12 weeks. TCR sequencing covered some 240 trial participants: nearly 210 given two doses of AZD1222 and 26 given two doses of MenACWY control vaccine. Trial participants were enrolled by age into 18-55, 56-69 and 70-plus year subgroups, with roughly 150, 30 and 60 TCR-sequenced participants respectively. Overall study results and their limits: Reportedly, almost half of the unique spike-specific TCRs recognized epitopes lying outside the regions that are mutated in the B.1.351 and B.1.1.7 variants. Because no day 14 peak-response samples were available, repertoires were characterized only after the peak T cell response. Spike-specific TCR breadth and depth rose significantly after two AZD1222 doses compared with day 0 and with MenACWY recipients. Conclusions about previously exposed vaccinees are limited, since just a handful of AZD1222 recipients were seropositive for SARS-CoV-2 at baseline. Most participants were white British and females outnumbered males, and the authors suggested that clonal diversity may have been underestimated. In the small 56-69-year group, the increase in depth fell short of significance, most likely because of low power. The vaccine-associated CD4 TCRs covered the entire spike protein, and the dominant responses fell in regions 160-218 and 743-854.

Explained via the paper, the time point label denotes: baseline before first vaccination. Samples from vaccinated people were obtained from the UK trials COV001 and COV002, which included a single-blind randomized controlled phase 2/3 trial of AZD1222 (ChAdOx1 nCoV-19) in healthy adults. Trial participant PBMC samples were collected at day 0 and day 28 after the second dose for TCRbeta chain sequencing. The CDR3 regions of human TCRbeta chains were analyzed by immunosequencing. Per the original workflow: Repertoire TCRs were matched against a reference library of SARS-CoV-2-specific TCRs generated with the MIRA antigen-specificity platform. Breadth meant the fraction of unique TCRs that were SARS-CoV-2-associated, whereas depth meant the fraction of total T cells that were SARS-CoV-2-associated. Using the MIRA data, each spike-specific TCR was assigned both to the spike region to which the TCR was reactive and to a CD4 or CD8 class. Log10-transformed breadth and depth values were compared by one-way ANOVA with Sidak's multiple comparisons tests. TCRdb retrieved this table from immuneACCESS and kept in-frame rearrangements only. Not all clones are present; in checked studies, unresolved V genes account for under half, and no reason is known for the remainder. V and J calls and clone size come straight from that table; D and trimming were deduced from the DNA. This sample comprises around 140,000 clones, approximately 83% of them detected only once. Jointly, the top ten make up under 9.5% of the sample.

The V end loses 0 bases and the J end loses 7 bases, and a stretch of 9 bases separates them. The cysteine opens and the phenylalanine closes a CDR3 of 14 amino acids. The read is trimmed to its CDR3 DNA, 42 bases read in frame from base 1. CDR1 and CDR2 were assigned from the germline V gene as SGHTA and FQGNSA. The chain links TRBV7-2 with TRBJ2-2, and possibly TRBD2, on 5 matching bases. Sequenced here: peripheral blood, sampled on day 0 of AZD1222 vaccination. The TCR comes from an adult in good health. CDR3 sequence: CASSLARAIGELFF. The nucleotide sequence reads as follows: TGTGCCAGCAGCTTAGCGCGGGCGATCGGGGAGCTGTTTTTT.